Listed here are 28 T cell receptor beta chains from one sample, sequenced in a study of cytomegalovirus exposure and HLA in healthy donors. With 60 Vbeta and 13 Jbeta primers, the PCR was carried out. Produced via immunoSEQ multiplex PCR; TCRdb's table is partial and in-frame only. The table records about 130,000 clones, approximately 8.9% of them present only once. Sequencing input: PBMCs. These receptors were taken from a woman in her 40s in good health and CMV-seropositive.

The CDR3 here is CASSFGDRTNSPLHF. The DNA of the CDR3 is TGTGCCAGCAGCTTTGGAGACAGAACCAATTCACCCCTCCACTTT. The chain carries TRBV11-2 and TRBJ1-6; the D gene is possibly TRBD1 (5 bases). The CDR3 length is 15 residues. Germline CDR1 SGHAT, CDR2 FQNNGV. Trimming removed 3 bases from V and 7 bases from J, with 13 bases in between.

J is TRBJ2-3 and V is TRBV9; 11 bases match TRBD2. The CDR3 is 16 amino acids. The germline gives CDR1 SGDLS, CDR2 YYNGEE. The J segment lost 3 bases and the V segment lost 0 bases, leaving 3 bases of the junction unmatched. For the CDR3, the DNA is TGTGCCAGCAGCGTAGAGATAGCGGGGGGGACAGATACGCAGTATTTT. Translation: CASSVEIAGGTDTQYF.

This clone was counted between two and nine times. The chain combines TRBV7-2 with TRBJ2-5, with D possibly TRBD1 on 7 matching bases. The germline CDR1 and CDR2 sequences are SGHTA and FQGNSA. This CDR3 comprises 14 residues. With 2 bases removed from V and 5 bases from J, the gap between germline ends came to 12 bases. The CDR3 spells CASSLLTGRETQYF. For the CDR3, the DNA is TGTGCCAGCAGCTTATTGACAGGGAGGGAGACCCAGTACTTC.

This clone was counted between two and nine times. This chain's CDR3 is CASSLRIDRGPYNEQFF. In DNA, the CDR3 is TGCGCCAGCAGCTTAAGGATCGACAGGGGGCCTTACAATGAGCAGTTCTTC. This chain connects TRBV5-1 to TRBJ2-1, with 10 bases that match TRBD1. The germline V gene has CDR1 SGHRS and CDR2 YFSETQ. V trimming: 2 bases; J trimming: 4 bases; junction bases outside the gene matches: 9. CDR3 size: 17 residues.

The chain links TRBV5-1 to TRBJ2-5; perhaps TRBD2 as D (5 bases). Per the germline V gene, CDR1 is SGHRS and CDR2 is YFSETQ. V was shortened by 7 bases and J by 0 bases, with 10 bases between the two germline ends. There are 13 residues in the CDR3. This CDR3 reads CASGFGDQETQYF. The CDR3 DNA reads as TGCGCCAGCGGATTCGGGGACCAAGAGACCCAGTACTTC.

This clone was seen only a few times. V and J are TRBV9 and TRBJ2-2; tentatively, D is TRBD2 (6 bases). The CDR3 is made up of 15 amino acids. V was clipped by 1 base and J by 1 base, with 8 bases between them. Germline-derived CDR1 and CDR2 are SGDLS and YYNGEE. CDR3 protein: CASSVRRGNTGELFF. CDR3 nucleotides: TGTGCCAGCAGCGTAAGGCGGGGGAACACCGGGGAGCTGTTTTTT.

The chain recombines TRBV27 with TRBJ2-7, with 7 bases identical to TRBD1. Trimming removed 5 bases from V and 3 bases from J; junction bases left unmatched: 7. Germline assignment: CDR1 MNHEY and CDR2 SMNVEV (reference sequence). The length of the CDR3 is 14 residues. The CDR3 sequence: CASSLRQGIYEQYF. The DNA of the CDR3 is TGTGCCAGCAGTCTACGACAGGGTATCTACGAGCAGTACTTC.

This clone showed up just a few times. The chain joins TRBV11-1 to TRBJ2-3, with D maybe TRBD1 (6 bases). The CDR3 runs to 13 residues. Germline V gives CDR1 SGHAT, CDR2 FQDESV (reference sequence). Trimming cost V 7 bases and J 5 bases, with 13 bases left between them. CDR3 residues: CASTRQVVDTQYF. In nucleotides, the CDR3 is TGTGCCAGCACAAGACAGGTTGTAGATACGCAGTATTTT.

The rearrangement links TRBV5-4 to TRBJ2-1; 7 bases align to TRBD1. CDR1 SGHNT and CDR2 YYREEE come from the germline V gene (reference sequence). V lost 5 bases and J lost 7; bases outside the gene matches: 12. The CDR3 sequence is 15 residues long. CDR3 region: CASSSRRTGVNEQFF. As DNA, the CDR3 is TGTGCCAGCAGTTCTCGCCGTACAGGGGTGAATGAGCAGTTCTTC.

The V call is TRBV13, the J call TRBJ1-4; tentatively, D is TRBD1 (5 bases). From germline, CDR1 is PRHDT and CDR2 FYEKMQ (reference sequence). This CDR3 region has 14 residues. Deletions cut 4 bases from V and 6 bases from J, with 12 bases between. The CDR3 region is CASSSGGNDEKLFF. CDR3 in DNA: TGTGCCAGCAGCTCCGGGGGAAATGATGAAAAACTGTTTTTT.

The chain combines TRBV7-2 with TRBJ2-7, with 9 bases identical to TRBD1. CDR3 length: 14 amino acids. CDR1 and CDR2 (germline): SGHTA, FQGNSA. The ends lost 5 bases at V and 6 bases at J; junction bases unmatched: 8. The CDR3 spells CASSPQGQGTEQYF. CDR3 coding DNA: TGTGCCAGCAGCCCACAGGGACAGGGCACCGAGCAGTACTTC.

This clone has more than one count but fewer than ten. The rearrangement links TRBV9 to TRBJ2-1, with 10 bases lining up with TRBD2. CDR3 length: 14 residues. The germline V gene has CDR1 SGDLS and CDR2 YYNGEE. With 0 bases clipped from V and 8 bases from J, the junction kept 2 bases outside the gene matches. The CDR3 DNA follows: TGTGCCAGCAGCGTAGAGCGGGGGGGTGATGAGCAGTTCTTC. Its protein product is CASSVERGGDEQFF.

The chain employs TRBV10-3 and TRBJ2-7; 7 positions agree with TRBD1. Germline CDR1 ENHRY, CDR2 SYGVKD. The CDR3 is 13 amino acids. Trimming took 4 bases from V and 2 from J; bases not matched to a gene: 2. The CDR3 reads CAISVGTAYEQYF. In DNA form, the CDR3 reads TGTGCCATCAGTGTAGGGACAGCCTACGAGCAGTACTTC.

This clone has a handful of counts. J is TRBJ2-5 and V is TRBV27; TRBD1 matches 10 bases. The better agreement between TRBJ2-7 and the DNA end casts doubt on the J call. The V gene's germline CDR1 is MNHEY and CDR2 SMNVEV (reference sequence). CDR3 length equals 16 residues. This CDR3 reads CASSGGTGATSYEQYF. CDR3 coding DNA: TGTGCCAGCAGTGGTGGGACAGGGGCCACCTCCTACGAGCAGTACTTC.

CDR3 residues: CASSLDRVETPLHF. Written as DNA, the CDR3 is TGCGCCAGCAGCCTGGACAGGGTCGAAACACCCCTCCACTTT. The V and J genes are TRBV5-1 and TRBJ1-6, with 8 nucleotides matching TRBD1. Germline V lookup: CDR1 SGHRS, CDR2 YFSETQ. The CDR3 totals 14 residues. The V gene end was trimmed by 4 bases and the J gene end by 11 bases; junction bases not matched to a gene: 8.

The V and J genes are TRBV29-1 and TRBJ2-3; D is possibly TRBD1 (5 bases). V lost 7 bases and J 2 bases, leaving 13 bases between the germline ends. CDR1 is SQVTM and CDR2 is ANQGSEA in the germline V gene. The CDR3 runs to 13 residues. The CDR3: CSGGLGNTDTQYF. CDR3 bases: TGCAGCGGGGGCTTAGGCAACACAGATACGCAGTATTTT.

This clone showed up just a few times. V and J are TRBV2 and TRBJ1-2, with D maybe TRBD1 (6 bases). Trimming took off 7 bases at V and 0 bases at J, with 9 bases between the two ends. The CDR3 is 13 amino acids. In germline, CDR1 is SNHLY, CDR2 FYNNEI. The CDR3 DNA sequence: TGTGCCAGCAACGGACAGTCTAACTATGGCTACACCTTC. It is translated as CASNGQSNYGYTF.

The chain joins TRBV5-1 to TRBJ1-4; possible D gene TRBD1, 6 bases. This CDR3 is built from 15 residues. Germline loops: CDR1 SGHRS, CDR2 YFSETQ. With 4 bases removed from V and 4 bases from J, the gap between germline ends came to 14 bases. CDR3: CASSSEGQLNEKLFF. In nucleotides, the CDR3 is TGCGCCAGCAGCAGTGAAGGACAGCTTAATGAAAAACTGTTTTTT.

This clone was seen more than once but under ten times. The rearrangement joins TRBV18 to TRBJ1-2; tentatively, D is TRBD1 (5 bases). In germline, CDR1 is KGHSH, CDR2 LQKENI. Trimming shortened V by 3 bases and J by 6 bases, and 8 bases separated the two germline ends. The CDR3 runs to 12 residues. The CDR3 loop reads CASSPRVDGYTF. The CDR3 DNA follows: TGTGCCAGCTCACCCAGGGTAGATGGCTACACCTTC.

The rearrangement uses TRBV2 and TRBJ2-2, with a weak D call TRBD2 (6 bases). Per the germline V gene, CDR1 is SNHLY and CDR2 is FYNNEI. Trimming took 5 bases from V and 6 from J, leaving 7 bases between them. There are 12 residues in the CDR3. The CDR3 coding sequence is TGTGCCAGCAGTTGGGGGGCCGGGGAGCTGTTTTTT. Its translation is CASSWGAGELFF.

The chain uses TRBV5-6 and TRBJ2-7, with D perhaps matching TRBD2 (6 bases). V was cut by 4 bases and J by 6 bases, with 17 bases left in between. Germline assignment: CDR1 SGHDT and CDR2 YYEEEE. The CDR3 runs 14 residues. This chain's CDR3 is CASSQLGSGSEQYF. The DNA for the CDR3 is TGTGCCAGCAGCCAGCTCGGGTCCGGGAGCGAGCAGTACTTC.

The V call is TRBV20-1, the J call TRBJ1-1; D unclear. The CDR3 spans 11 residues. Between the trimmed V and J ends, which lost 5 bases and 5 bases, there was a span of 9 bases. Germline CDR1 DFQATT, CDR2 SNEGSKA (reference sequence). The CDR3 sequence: CSAGGRTEAFF. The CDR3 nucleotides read TGCAGTGCTGGCGGGCGGACTGAAGCTTTCTTT.

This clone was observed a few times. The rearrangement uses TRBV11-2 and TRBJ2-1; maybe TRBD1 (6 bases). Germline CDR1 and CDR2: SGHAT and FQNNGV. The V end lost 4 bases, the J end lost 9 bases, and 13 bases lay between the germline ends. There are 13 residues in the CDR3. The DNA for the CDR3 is TGTGCCAGCAGCTCGGACAGCAAGGGTGAGCAGTTCTTC. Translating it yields CASSSDSKGEQFF.

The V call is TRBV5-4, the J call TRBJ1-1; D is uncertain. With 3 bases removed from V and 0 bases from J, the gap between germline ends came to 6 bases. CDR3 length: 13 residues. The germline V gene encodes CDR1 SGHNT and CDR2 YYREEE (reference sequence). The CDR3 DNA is TGTGCCAGCAGCTCGGGAATGAACACTGAAGCTTTCTTT. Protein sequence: CASSSGMNTEAFF.

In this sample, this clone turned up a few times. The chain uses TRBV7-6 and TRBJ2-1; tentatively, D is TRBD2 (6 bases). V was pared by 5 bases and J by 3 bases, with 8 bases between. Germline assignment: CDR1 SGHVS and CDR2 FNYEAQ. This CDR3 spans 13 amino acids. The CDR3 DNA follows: TGTGCCAGCAGCGGGGGGAGCTACAATGAGCAGTTCTTC. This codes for CASSGGSYNEQFF.

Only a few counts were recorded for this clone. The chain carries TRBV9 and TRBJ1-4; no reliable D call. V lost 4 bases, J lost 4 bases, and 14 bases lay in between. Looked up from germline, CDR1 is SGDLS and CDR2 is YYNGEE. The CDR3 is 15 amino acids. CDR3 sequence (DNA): TGTGCCAGCAGCCCAGGAGGCTCCATTAATGAAAAACTGTTTTTT. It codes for CASSPGGSINEKLFF. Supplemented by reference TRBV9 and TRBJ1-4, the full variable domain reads DSGVTQTPKHLITATGQRVTLRCSPRSGDLSVYWYQQSLDQGLQFLIQYYNGEERAKGNILERFSAQQFPDLHSELNLSSLELGDSALYFCASSPGGSINEKLFFGSGTQLSVL.

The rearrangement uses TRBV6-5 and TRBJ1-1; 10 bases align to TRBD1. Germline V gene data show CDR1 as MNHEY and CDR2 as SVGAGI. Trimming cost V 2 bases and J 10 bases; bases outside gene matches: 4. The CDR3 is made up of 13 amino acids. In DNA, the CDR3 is TGTGCCAGCAGTTACACCCGGGACAGGGGAGCTTTCTTT. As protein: CASSYTRDRGAFF.

The CDR3 region is CASSRIGGGWETQYF. The CDR3 coding sequence is TGTGCCAGCAGCCGCATTGGAGGCGGGTGGGAGACCCAGTACTTC. This sequence joins TRBV6-5 and TRBJ2-5, with a weak D call TRBD2 (5 bases). V lost 6 bases and J 5 bases, leaving 19 bases between the germline ends. The CDR3 runs to 15 residues. Germline CDR1 is MNHEY and CDR2 is SVGAGI.